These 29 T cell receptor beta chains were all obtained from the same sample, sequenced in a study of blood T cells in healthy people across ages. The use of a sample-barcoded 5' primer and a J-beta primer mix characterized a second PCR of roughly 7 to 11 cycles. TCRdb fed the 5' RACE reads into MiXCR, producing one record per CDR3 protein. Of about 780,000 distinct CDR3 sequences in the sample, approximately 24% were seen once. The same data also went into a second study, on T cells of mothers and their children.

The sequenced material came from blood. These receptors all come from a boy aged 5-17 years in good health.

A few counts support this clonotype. The CDR3 reads CATSRDLRRGTEAFF. Written as DNA, the CDR3 is TGTGCCACCAGCAGAGATCTGCGACGGGGCACTGAAGCTTTCTTT. The rearrangement uses TRBV15 and TRBJ1-1; D is unresolved. In germline, CDR1 is LNHNV, CDR2 YYDKDF (reference sequence). The CDR3 has 15 amino acids. Trimming took 0 bases from V and 4 from J, leaving 12 bases between them.

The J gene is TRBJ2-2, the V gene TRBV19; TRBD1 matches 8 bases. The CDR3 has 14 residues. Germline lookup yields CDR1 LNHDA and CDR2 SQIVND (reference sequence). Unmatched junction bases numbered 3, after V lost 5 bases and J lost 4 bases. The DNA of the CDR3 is TGTGCCAGTAGTCAGACAGGGGTCACCGGGGAGCTGTTTTTT. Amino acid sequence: CASSQTGVTGELFF.

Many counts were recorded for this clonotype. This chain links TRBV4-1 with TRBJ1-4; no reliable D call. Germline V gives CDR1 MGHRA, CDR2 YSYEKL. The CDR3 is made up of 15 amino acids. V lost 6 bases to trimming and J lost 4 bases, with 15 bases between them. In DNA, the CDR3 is TGCGCCAGCAGGTTAACGTGGACCGATAATGAAAAACTGTTTTTT. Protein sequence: CASRLTWTDNEKLFF.

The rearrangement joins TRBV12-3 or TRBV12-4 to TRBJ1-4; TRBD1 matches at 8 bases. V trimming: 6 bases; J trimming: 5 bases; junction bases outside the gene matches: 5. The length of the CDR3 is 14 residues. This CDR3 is CASSQTGVNEKLFF. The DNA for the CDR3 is TGTGCCAGCAGCCAGACAGGGGTAAATGAAAAACTGTTTTTT.

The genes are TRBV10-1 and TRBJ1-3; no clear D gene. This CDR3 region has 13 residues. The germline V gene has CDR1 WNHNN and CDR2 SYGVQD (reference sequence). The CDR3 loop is CLQVIRTGNTIYF. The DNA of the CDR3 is TGCCTTCAAGTGATCCGTACTGGAAACACCATATATTTT.

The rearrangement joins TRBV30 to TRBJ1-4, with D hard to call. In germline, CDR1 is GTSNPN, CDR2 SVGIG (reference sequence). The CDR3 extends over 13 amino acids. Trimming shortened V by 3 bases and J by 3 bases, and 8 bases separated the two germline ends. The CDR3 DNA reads TGTGCCTGGAGAAGACCATCTAATGAAAAACTGTTTTTT. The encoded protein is CAWRRPSNEKLFF.

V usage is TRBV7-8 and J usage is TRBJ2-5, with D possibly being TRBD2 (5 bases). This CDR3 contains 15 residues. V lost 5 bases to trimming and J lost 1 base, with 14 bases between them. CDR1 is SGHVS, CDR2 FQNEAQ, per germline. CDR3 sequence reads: CASSPEPRGQETQYF. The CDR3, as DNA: TGTGCCAGCAGCCCTGAACCCCGGGGCCAAGAGACCCAGTACTTC.

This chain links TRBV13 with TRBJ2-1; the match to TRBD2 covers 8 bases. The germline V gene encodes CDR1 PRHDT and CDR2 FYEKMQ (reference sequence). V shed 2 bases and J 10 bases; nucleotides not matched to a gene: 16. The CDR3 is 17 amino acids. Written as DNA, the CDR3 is TGTGCCAGCAGCTTACCCACTAGCGGCGCCTGGGGGAGGGAGCAGTTCTTC. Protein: CASSLPTSGAWGREQFF. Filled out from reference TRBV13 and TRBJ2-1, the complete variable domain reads AAGVIQSPRHLIKEKRETATLKCYPIPRHDTVYWYQQGPGQDPQFLISFYEKMQSDKGSIPDRFSAQQFSDYHSELNMSSLELGDSALYFCASSLPTSGAWGREQFFGPGTRLTVL.

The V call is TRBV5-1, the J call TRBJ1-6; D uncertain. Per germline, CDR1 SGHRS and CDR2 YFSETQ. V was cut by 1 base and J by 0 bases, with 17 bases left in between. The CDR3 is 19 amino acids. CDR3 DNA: TGCGCCAGCAGCTTGTATCCCCCTGCGGCTAGCTCCTATAATTCACCCCTCCACTTT. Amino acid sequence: CASSLYPPAASSYNSPLHF.

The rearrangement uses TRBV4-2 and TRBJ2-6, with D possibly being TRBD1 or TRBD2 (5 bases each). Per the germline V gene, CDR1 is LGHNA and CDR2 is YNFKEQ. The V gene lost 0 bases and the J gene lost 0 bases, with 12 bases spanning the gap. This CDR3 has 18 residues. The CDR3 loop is CASSQEGPERSGANVLTF. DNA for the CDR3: TGTGCCAGCAGCCAAGAGGGACCCGAACGCTCTGGGGCCAACGTCCTGACTTTC.

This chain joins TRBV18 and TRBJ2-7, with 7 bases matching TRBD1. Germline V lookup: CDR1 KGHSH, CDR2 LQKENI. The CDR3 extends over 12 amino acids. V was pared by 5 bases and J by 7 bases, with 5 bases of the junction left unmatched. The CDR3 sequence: CASSSGQPEQYF. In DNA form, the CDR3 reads TGTGCCAGCTCATCGGGACAGCCTGAGCAGTACTTC.

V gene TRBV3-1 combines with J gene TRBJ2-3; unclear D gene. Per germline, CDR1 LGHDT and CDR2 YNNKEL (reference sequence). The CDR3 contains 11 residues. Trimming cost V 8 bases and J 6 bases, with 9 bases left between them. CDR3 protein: CASGFSDTQYF. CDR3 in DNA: TGTGCCAGCGGCTTTTCCGATACGCAGTATTTT.

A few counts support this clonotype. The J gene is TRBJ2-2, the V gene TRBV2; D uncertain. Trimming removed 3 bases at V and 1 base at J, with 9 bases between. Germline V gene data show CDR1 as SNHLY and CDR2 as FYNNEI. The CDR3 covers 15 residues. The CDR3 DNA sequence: TGTGCCAGCAGTGATAGGCCAGGGAACACCGGGGAGCTGTTTTTT. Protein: CASSDRPGNTGELFF. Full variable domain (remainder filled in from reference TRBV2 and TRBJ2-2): EPEVTQTPSHQVTQMGQEVILRCVPISNHLYFYWYRQILGQKVEFLVSFYNNEISEKSEIFDDQFSVERPDGSNFTLKIRSTKLEDSAMYFCASSDRPGNTGELFFGEGSRLTVL.

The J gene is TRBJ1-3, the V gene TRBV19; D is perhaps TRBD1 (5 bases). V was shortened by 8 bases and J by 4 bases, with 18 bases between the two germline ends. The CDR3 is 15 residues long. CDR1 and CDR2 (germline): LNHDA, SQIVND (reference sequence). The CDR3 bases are TGTGCCAGTGGAGAACGGGCAGGGAAAGGAAACACCATATATTTT. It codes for CASGERAGKGNTIYF.

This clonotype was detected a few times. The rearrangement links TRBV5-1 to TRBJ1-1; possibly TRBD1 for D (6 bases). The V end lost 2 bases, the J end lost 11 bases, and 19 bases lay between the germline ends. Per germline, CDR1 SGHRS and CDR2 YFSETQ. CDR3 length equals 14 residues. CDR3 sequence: CASSLNGQPGGAFF. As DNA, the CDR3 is TGCGCCAGCAGCTTAAATGGACAGCCCGGAGGGGCTTTCTTT.

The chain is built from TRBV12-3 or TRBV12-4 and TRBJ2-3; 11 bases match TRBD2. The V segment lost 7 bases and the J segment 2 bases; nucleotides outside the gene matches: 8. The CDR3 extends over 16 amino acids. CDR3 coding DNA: TGTGCCAGCAATCTTATTAGCGGGGGGGACACAGATACGCAGTATTTT. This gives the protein CASNLISGGDTDTQYF.

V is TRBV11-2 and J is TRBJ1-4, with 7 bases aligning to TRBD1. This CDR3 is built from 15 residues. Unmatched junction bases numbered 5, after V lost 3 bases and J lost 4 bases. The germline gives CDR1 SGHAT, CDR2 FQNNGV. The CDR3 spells CASSFRGTDNEKLFF. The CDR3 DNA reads TGTGCCAGCAGCTTCCGGGGGACAGATAATGAAAAACTGTTTTTT. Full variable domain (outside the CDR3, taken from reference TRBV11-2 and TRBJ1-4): EAGVAQSPRYKIIEKRQSVAFWCNPISGHATLYWYQQILGQGPKLLIQFQNNGVVDDSQLPKDRFSAERLKGVDSTLKIQPAKLEDSAVYLCASSFRGTDNEKLFFGSGTQLSVL.

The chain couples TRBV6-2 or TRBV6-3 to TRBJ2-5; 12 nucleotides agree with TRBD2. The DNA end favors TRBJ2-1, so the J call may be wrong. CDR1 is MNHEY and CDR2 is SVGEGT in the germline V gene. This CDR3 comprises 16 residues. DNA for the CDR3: TGTGCCAGCACCGACTCTAGCGGGGGGGCCGGCAATGAGCAGTTCTTC. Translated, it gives CASTDSSGGAGNEQFF.

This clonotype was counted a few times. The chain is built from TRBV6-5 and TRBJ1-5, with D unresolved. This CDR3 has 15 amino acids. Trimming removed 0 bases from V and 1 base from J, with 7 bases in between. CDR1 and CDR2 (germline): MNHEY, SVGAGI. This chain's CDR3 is CASSYSWESNQPQHF. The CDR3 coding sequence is TGTGCCAGCAGTTACTCTTGGGAAAGCAATCAGCCCCAGCATTTT.

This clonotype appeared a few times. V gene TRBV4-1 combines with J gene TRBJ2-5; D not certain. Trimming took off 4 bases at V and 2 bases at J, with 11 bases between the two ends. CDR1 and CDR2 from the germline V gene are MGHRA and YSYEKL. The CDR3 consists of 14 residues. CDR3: CASSLFSRQETQYF. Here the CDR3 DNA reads TGCGCCAGCAGCCTTTTTTCCCGGCAAGAGACCCAGTACTTC.

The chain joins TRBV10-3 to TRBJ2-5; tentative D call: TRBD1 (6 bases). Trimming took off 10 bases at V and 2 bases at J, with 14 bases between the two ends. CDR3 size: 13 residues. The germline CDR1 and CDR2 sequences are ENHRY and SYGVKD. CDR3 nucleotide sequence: TGTGCCACCGCCCAGGGACAACAAGAGACCCAGTACTTC. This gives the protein CATAQGQQETQYF.

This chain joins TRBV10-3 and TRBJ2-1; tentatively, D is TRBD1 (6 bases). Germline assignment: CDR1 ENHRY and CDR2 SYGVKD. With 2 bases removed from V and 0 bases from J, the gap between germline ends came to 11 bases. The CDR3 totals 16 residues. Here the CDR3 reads CAISEPTGISYNEQFF. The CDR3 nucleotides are TGTGCCATCAGTGAGCCCACAGGGATCTCCTACAATGAGCAGTTCTTC.

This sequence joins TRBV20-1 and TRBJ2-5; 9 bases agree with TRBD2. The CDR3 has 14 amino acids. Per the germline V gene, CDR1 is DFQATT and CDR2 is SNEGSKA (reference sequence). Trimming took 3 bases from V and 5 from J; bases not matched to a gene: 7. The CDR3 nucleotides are TGCAGTGCTAGTAGGCTAAGCGGGGGGGAGACCCAGTACTTC. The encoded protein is CSASRLSGGETQYF.

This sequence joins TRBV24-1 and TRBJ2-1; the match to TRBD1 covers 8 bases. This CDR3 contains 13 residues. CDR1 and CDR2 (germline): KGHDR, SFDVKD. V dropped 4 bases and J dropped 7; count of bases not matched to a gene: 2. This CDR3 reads CATSDRTGNEQFF. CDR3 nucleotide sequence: TGTGCCACCAGTGACCGGACAGGGAATGAGCAGTTCTTC.

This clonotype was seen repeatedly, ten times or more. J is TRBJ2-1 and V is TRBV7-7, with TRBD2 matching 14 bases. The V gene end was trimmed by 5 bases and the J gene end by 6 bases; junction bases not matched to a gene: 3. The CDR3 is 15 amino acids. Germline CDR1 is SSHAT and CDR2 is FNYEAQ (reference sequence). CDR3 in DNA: TGTGCCAGCAGCGACGGACTAGCGGGGGGCAATGAGCAGTTCTTC. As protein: CASSDGLAGGNEQFF.

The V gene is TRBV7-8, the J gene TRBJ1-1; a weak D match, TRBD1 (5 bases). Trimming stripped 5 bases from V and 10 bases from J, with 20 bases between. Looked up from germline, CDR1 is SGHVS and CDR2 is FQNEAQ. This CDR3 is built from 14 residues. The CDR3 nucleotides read TGTGCCAGCAGCCCCGATAAGGGGTCCTGGTTAGCTTTCTTT. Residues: CASSPDKGSWLAFF.

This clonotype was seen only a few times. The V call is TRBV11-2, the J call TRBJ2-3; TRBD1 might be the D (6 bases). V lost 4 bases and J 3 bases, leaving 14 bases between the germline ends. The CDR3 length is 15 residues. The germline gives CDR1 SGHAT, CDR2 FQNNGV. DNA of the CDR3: TGTGCCAGCAGCTGGACTCCTGGACAGACAGATACGCAGTATTTT. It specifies CASSWTPGQTDTQYF.

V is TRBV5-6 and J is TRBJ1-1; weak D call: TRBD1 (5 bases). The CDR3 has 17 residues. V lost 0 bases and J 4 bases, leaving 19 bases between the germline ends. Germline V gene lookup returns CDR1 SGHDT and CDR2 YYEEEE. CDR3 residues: CASSLAQGRRRSTEAFF. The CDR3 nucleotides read TGTGCCAGCAGCTTGGCCCAGGGACGGCGGCGGAGCACTGAAGCTTTCTTT.

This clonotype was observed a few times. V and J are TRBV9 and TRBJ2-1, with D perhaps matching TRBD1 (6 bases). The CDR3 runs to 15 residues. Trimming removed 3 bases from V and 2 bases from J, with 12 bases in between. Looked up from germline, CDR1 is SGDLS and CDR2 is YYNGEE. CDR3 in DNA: TGTGCCAGCAGCGCCCGGGACACGGCCTACAATGAGCAGTTCTTC. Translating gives CASSARDTAYNEQFF.